This passage covers 23 T cell receptor beta chains from one sample sequenced in a study of blood T cell repertoires in COVID-19. The table came from immunoSEQ multiplex PCR; TCRdb's copy has only in-frame clones and leaves some out. The table has 250,000 to 400,000 clones, about 91% seen once. The material sequenced was peripheral blood. The receptors come from a woman aged 25 to 45 with COVID-19, enrolled during active disease.

The chain recombines TRBV2 with TRBJ2-2; TRBD1 agrees at 7 bases. The V segment lost 6 bases and the J segment 4 bases; nucleotides outside the gene matches: 2. Germline V gene lookup returns CDR1 SNHLY and CDR2 FYNNEI. The CDR3 is 13 residues long. Here the CDR3 reads CASRRDSTGELFF. The CDR3 DNA follows: TGTGCCAGCAGACGGGACAGCACCGGGGAGCTGTTTTTT.

This clone was observed once. The chain carries TRBV6-5 and TRBJ2-5, with TRBD1 as a possible D gene (5 bases). This CDR3 is built from 12 residues. CDR1 MNHEY and CDR2 SVGAGI come from the germline V gene. The germline V and J ends were trimmed by 5 bases and 2 bases, with 6 bases remaining between them. The CDR3 DNA sequence: TGTGCCAGCAGTAGACAGCAAGAGACCCAGTACTTC. It encodes CASSRQQETQYF.

This clone was counted at least ten times. The chain carries TRBV10-2 and TRBJ1-5; D is undetermined. CDR1 is WSHSY, CDR2 SAAADI, per germline. Trimming stripped 5 bases from V and 6 bases from J, with 8 bases between. There are 12 residues in the CDR3. Here the CDR3 DNA reads TGCGCCAGCAGTACAGACCCTCAGCCCCAGCATTTT. Translated: CASSTDPQPQHF.

The rearrangement links TRBV19 to TRBJ2-7, with D tentatively TRBD1 (6 bases). The CDR3 contains 13 residues. Between the trimmed V and J ends, which lost 3 bases and 2 bases, there was a span of 8 bases. CDR1 is LNHDA and CDR2 is SQIVND in the germline V gene (reference sequence). The CDR3 spells CASSMGAAYEQYF. The CDR3 bases are TGTGCCAGTAGTATGGGGGCGGCCTACGAGCAGTACTTC.

The chain carries TRBV19 and TRBJ1-1, with D possibly TRBD1 on 6 matching bases. Between the trimmed V and J ends, which lost 1 base and 5 bases, there was a span of 23 bases. This CDR3 is 18 amino acids long. CDR1 and CDR2 (germline): LNHDA, SQIVND (reference sequence). CDR3: CASSIGFRGKSRLTEAFF. CDR3 sequence (DNA): TGTGCCAGTAGTATAGGTTTCAGGGGCAAATCTAGACTGACTGAAGCTTTCTTT.

The CDR3 sequence is CASTHPGGTDTQYF. Written as DNA, the CDR3 is TGTGCCAGCACCCATCCGGGGGGCACAGATACGCAGTATTTT. V is TRBV5-4 and J is TRBJ2-3, with D tentatively TRBD2 (6 bases). The CDR3 extends over 14 amino acids. Germline V CDR1 and CDR2: SGHNT, YYREEE (reference sequence). Trimming stripped 6 bases from V and 1 base from J, with 12 bases between.

V is TRBV10-2 and J is TRBJ2-7; TRBD1 matches 9 bases. The CDR3 is 14 residues long. J lost 7 bases, V lost 4 bases, and 8 bases had no gene match. Germline V gene data show CDR1 as WSHSY and CDR2 as SAAADI. CDR3 loop: CASSAGTGMWEQYF. The CDR3 coding sequence is TGCGCCAGCAGTGCCGGGACAGGGATGTGGGAGCAGTACTTC.

This chain links TRBV7-2 with TRBJ2-3; 12 bases fit TRBD2. The CDR3 is 15 residues long. V lost 5 bases, J lost 6 bases, and 6 bases stayed unmatched. The V gene's germline CDR1 is SGHTA and CDR2 FQGNSA. CDR3 protein: CASSPGLAGWDTQYF. CDR3 DNA: TGTGCCAGCAGCCCCGGACTAGCGGGGTGGGATACGCAGTATTTT.

The V gene is TRBV5-6, the J gene TRBJ2-7; TRBD1 might be the D (5 bases). Germline assignment: CDR1 SGHDT and CDR2 YYEEEE. The CDR3 is made up of 16 amino acids. The V and J ends lost 0 bases and 2 bases respectively, with 15 bases between them. In DNA form, the CDR3 reads TGTGCCAGCAGCTTGGAATCTTGGGGCCCTACCTACGAGCAGTACTTC. This translates into CASSLESWGPTYEQYF.

This rearrangement joins TRBV6-5 to TRBJ1-1, with D possibly being TRBD1 (5 bases). Trimming stripped 10 bases from V and 0 bases from J, with 12 bases between. The CDR3 has 13 amino acids. The germline V gene has CDR1 MNHEY and CDR2 SVGAGI. DNA of the CDR3: TGTGCCACCCTTGAAGGGGTGAACACTGAAGCTTTCTTT. Translated, it gives CATLEGVNTEAFF.

The gene calls are TRBV2 and TRBJ1-5; TRBD1 might be the D (5 bases). V was pared by 8 bases and J by 6 bases, with 11 bases between. The CDR3 totals 12 residues. The V gene's germline CDR1 is SNHLY and CDR2 FYNNEI. The CDR3 bases are TGTGCCAGCTCTCGGGGGTTTCAGCCCCAGCATTTT. It translates to CASSRGFQPQHF.

The chain recombines TRBV27 with TRBJ1-5; possibly TRBD1 for D (5 bases). Germline V gene data show CDR1 as MNHEY and CDR2 as SMNVEV (reference sequence). Trimming took 10 bases from V and 0 from J, leaving 13 bases between them. This CDR3 is 14 amino acids long. The CDR3 region is CAISGGYSNQPQHF. CDR3 in DNA: TGTGCCATCTCGGGGGGATATAGCAATCAGCCCCAGCATTTT.

This clone was detected only once. This chain connects TRBV5-1 to TRBJ2-5; D possibly corresponds to TRBD2 (5 bases). Looked up from germline, CDR1 is SGHRS and CDR2 is YFSETQ. Trimming shortened V by 4 bases and J by 3 bases, and 16 bases separated the two germline ends. This CDR3 has 15 residues. The CDR3 region has the DNA TGCGCCAGCAGCCTACAAGGTTCGGGGAAAGAGACCCAGTACTTC. Translation gives CASSLQGSGKETQYF. The entire variable domain, with the rest obtained from reference TRBV5-1 and TRBJ2-5, is as follows: KAGVTQTPRYLIKTRGQQVTLSCSPISGHRSVSWYQQTPGQGLQFLFEYFSETQRNKGNFPGRFSGRQFSNSRSEMNVSTLELGDSALYLCASSLQGSGKETQYFGPGTRLLVL.

The gene calls are TRBV27 and TRBJ1-2; D remains ambiguous. V was clipped by 0 bases and J by 2 bases, with 13 bases between them. This CDR3 spans 16 amino acids. Germline lookup yields CDR1 MNHEY and CDR2 SMNVEV (reference sequence). The chain's CDR3 is CASSLSPESPNYGYTF. Written as DNA, the CDR3 is TGTGCCAGCAGTTTATCCCCAGAATCTCCCAACTATGGCTACACCTTC.

The chain recombines TRBV29-1 with TRBJ2-1; TRBD2 aligns across 13 bases. Germline V CDR1 and CDR2: SQVTM, ANQGSEA. V dropped 7 bases and J dropped 4; count of bases not matched to a gene: 4. The CDR3 is 14 residues long. The CDR3 DNA sequence: TGCAGCGCCGGACTAGCGGGGGCTTACAATGAGCAGTTCTTC. Its translation is CSAGLAGAYNEQFF.

The gene calls are TRBV29-1 and TRBJ1-2; maybe TRBD1 (5 bases). The germline V and J ends were trimmed by 1 base and 7 bases, with 10 bases remaining between them. The CDR3 extends over 12 amino acids. Looked up from germline, CDR1 is SQVTM and CDR2 is ANQGSEA. This CDR3 reads CSVEGAGLGYTF. In nucleotides, the CDR3 is TGCAGCGTTGAAGGGGCAGGGCTTGGCTACACCTTC.

The V gene is TRBV6-5, the J gene TRBJ1-1; 8 bases are shared with TRBD1. CDR1 and CDR2 from the germline V gene are MNHEY and SVGAGI. V was pared by 6 bases and J by 4 bases, with 10 bases of the junction left unmatched. The CDR3 is 15 amino acids. Here the CDR3 reads CASSLKGTGGTEAFF. The CDR3 region has the DNA TGTGCCAGCAGCTTAAAGGGAACAGGGGGCACTGAAGCTTTCTTT.

In this sample, this clone turned up once. Other nucleotide sequences in the sample specify the same CDR3. V and J are TRBV3-1 (or the pseudogene TRBV3-2) and TRBJ1-5; the D is unclear. Per the germline V gene, CDR1 is LGHDT and CDR2 is YNNKEL (reference sequence). The CDR3 contains 13 residues. The ends were cut back, 0 bases at V and 5 bases at J, with 5 bases in the middle. CDR3 sequence: CASSQDRDQPQHF. CDR3 DNA: TGTGCCAGCAGCCAAGATCGGGATCAGCCCCAGCATTTT.

Points on this clone: This sample includes further DNA sequences coding for the same CDR3. The chain employs TRBV29-1 and TRBJ2-1; a weak D match, TRBD1 (7 bases). This CDR3 has 13 amino acids. V was trimmed by 4 bases and J by 3 bases, leaving 10 bases between them. In germline, CDR1 is SQVTM, CDR2 ANQGSEA. The CDR3 coding sequence is TGCAGCGTTGGGCAGGGGGGCTACAATGAGCAGTTCTTC. This codes for CSVGQGGYNEQFF.

V and J are TRBV27 and TRBJ1-2, with D unclear. CDR3 length: 15 residues. Germline loops: CDR1 MNHEY, CDR2 SMNVEV (reference sequence). V lost 3 bases and J lost 0, with 11 bases in between. CDR3 loop: CASSFGLAPNYGYTF. The CDR3 region has the DNA TGTGCCAGCAGTTTTGGCCTGGCTCCTAACTATGGCTACACCTTC.

V gene TRBV7-9 combines with J gene TRBJ2-1; the D gene is possibly TRBD2 (7 bases). Germline CDR1 reads SEHNR; CDR2 reads FQNEAQ (reference sequence). The CDR3 is made up of 17 amino acids. Trimming pared 4 bases from V and 0 bases from J, leaving 16 bases between. CDR3 region: CASSSLGGRGSYNEQFF. CDR3 in DNA: TGTGCCAGCAGCTCCTTGGGGGGGCGAGGCTCCTACAATGAGCAGTTCTTC.

The chain is built from TRBV27 and TRBJ2-2; D is undetermined. The CDR3 runs 12 residues. Deletions cut 4 bases from V and 4 bases from J, with 4 bases between. From germline, CDR1 is MNHEY and CDR2 SMNVEV (reference sequence). CDR3 amino acids: CASSSFTGELFF. The CDR3 bases are TGTGCCAGCAGTTCCTTCACCGGGGAGCTGTTTTTT.

The gene calls are TRBV5-1 and TRBJ2-2, with 7 nucleotides matching TRBD1. Per the germline V gene, CDR1 is SGHRS and CDR2 is YFSETQ. Trimming took 0 bases from V and 5 from J; bases not matched to a gene: 4. There are 15 residues in the CDR3. CDR3 protein: CASSLGTGSTGELFF. In DNA, the CDR3 is TGCGCCAGCAGCTTGGGGACAGGTTCAACCGGGGAGCTGTTTTTT.